The 29 T cell receptor beta chains reported below all come from one sample, sequenced in a study of T cell responses to AZD1222 COVID-19 vaccine. The protocol was immunoSEQ multiplex PCR, while the TCRdb copy is restricted to in-frame clones and leaves out a portion. The sample includes about 110,000 clones, roughly 91% seen only once; the top ten take roughly 8%. The specimen was peripheral blood, collected 28 days after the second AZD1222 dose. These receptors originate from an adult who received the AZD1222 COVID-19 vaccine.

The J gene is TRBJ2-5, the V gene TRBV5-1; tentative D call: TRBD2 (6 bases). The germline V gene encodes CDR1 SGHRS and CDR2 YFSETQ. The CDR3 runs 15 residues. Trimming took 4 bases from V and 4 from J, leaving 17 bases between them. The CDR3 sequence is CASSQQAGTSETQYF. Written as DNA, the CDR3 is TGCGCCAGCAGCCAACAAGCCGGGACTTCAGAGACCCAGTACTTC.

The chain combines TRBV12-3 or TRBV12-4 with TRBJ1-1; D unclear. V was cut by 3 bases and J by 8 bases, with 13 bases left in between. The CDR3 length is 13 residues. CDR3 nucleotides: TGTGCCAGCAGTTTGTCGGTGAGGCCCGAAGCTTTCTTT. Encoded protein: CASSLSVRPEAFF.

The chain recombines TRBV10-3 with TRBJ2-5, with a tentative D call TRBD1 (6 bases). The CDR3 is 16 residues long. Germline assignment: CDR1 ENHRY and CDR2 SYGVKD. V was cut by 5 bases and J by 5 bases, with 21 bases left in between. The CDR3 DNA reads TGTGCCATCAGTTCACAACTTGGACAGACCGGGGAGACCCAGTACTTC. It specifies CAISSQLGQTGETQYF.

The rearrangement uses TRBV4-3 and TRBJ2-2; D gene uncertain. Germline assignment: CDR1 LGHNA and CDR2 YSLEER. The CDR3 consists of 13 residues. V was cut by 3 bases and J by 6 bases, with 8 bases left in between. CDR3 protein: CASSHGDSGELFF. Written as DNA, the CDR3 is TGCGCCAGCAGCCACGGCGACTCCGGGGAGCTGTTTTTT.

The J gene is TRBJ2-3, the V gene TRBV21-1; TRBD2 is taken as the D call from the table, unchecked against the DNA. TRBV21-1 is a pseudogene locus. The CDR3 is made up of 17 amino acids. This CDR3 reads CASSILPGLAGTDTQYF. In DNA form, the CDR3 reads TGTGCCAGCAGCATCCTACCAGGCCTAGCTGGCACAGATACGCAGTATTTT.

The chain employs TRBV5-1 and TRBJ1-4; 7 bases map to TRBD1. Germline CDR1 and CDR2: SGHRS and YFSETQ. V lost 2 bases to trimming and J lost 2 bases; unmatched junction nucleotides: 6. CDR3 length equals 16 residues. As DNA, the CDR3 is TGCGCCAGCAGCTTTTTGGCAGGGGGGACTAATGAAAAACTGTTTTTT. Amino acids: CASSFLAGGTNEKLFF.

The table lists this clone with a few counts. V usage is TRBV19 and J usage is TRBJ2-7; tentatively, D is TRBD1 (6 bases). CDR3 length: 14 residues. CDR1 is LNHDA, CDR2 SQIVND, per germline (reference sequence). Trimming removed 5 bases from V and 5 bases from J, with 16 bases in between. Written as DNA, the CDR3 is TGTGCCAGTAGTGTCGACAGGCCAGCCGACGAGCAGTACTTC. Amino acid sequence: CASSVDRPADEQYF.

The chain combines TRBV6-5 with TRBJ1-1, with D possibly being TRBD1 (5 bases). The CDR3 runs 15 residues. V was trimmed by 8 bases and J by 0 bases, leaving 16 bases between them. Per germline, CDR1 MNHEY and CDR2 SVGAGI. CDR3 nucleotide sequence: TGTGCCAGCGCTCTTACGGGGGGAATGAACACTGAAGCTTTCTTT. Its translation: CASALTGGMNTEAFF.

This chain connects TRBV25-1 to TRBJ2-1; D unresolved. Trimming removed 6 bases at V and 9 bases at J, with 12 bases between. This CDR3 is built from 12 residues. Germline lookup yields CDR1 MGHDK and CDR2 SYGVNS. CDR3 in amino acids: CASSYGVGEQFF. CDR3 coding DNA: TGTGCCAGCAGCTATGGGGTAGGTGAGCAGTTCTTC.

The J gene is TRBJ2-1, the V gene TRBV3-1 (or the pseudogene TRBV3-2); TRBD2 is a possible D gene (7 bases). Trimming removed 4 bases from V and 7 bases from J, with 14 bases in between. The CDR3 has 14 residues. CDR1 and CDR2 (germline): LGHDT, YNNKEL (reference sequence). The CDR3 sequence: CASSPWRGGNEQFF. CDR3 sequence (DNA): TGTGCCAGCAGCCCCTGGAGGGGGGGGAATGAGCAGTTCTTC.

The chain carries TRBV7-8 and TRBJ2-3; tentative D call: TRBD1 (5 bases). CDR3 length: 14 amino acids. V gave up 5 bases and J gave up 6 bases, with 15 bases separating them. The germline CDR1 and CDR2 sequences are SGHVS and FQNEAQ. The chain's CDR3 is CASSTRQFKDTQYF. CDR3 nucleotide sequence: TGTGCCAGCAGCACCCGACAGTTCAAGGATACGCAGTATTTT.

Here the CDR3 reads CASSEFVANSPLHF. CDR3 coding DNA: TGTGCCAGCAGTGAATTCGTCGCTAATTCACCCCTCCACTTT. This sequence joins TRBV6-1 and TRBJ1-6; D call uncertain. Germline CDR1 MNHNS, CDR2 SASEGT. Trimming pared 2 bases from V and 6 bases from J, leaving 8 bases between. CDR3 size: 14 residues.

This sequence joins TRBV12-3 or TRBV12-4 and TRBJ1-6; D is ambiguous. This CDR3 comprises 13 residues. V lost 2 bases and J lost 8, with 7 bases in between. The CDR3: CASSLREDSPLHF. CDR3 sequence (DNA): TGTGCCAGCAGTTTAAGGGAAGATTCACCCCTCCACTTT.

This clone is a singleton in its sample. The chain uses TRBV27 and TRBJ2-3; D is possibly TRBD2 (5 bases). This CDR3 region has 13 residues. The V end lost 5 bases, the J end lost 3 bases, and 9 bases lay between the germline ends. Germline CDR1 MNHEY, CDR2 SMNVEV (reference sequence). The CDR3 is CASSPPGTDTQYF. The DNA for the CDR3 is TGTGCCAGCAGTCCACCGGGGACAGATACGCAGTATTTT.

V and J are TRBV4-3 and TRBJ2-7, with 12 bases matching TRBD2. Germline CDR1 and CDR2: LGHNA and YSLEER. Germline trimming cut 0 bases from V and 0 bases from J; bases unmatched to any gene: 0. The CDR3 runs to 16 residues. DNA of the CDR3: TGCGCCAGCAGCCAAGAACTAGCGGGGGGCTCCTACGAGCAGTACTTC. It translates to CASSQELAGGSYEQYF.

The V gene is TRBV19, the J gene TRBJ1-2, with D hard to call. Germline V gene lookup returns CDR1 LNHDA and CDR2 SQIVND (reference sequence). V was trimmed by 1 base and J by 4 bases, leaving 16 bases between them. This CDR3 has 16 amino acids. This chain's CDR3 is CASSIAGQIYSYGYTF. For the CDR3, the DNA is TGTGCCAGTAGTATAGCGGGTCAGATATATTCCTATGGCTACACCTTC.

V and J are TRBV28 and TRBJ1-4; 7 nucleotides align to TRBD1. CDR1 MDHEN and CDR2 SYDVKM come from the germline V gene. Germline trimming cut 8 bases from V and 8 bases from J; bases unmatched to any gene: 5. The CDR3 spans 12 residues. The CDR3 sequence: CASLGGWEKLFF. CDR3 nucleotide sequence: TGTGCCAGCCTAGGGGGCTGGGAAAAACTGTTTTTT.

The rearrangement uses TRBV28 and TRBJ2-5; 7 bases are a match to TRBD1. V dropped 4 bases and J dropped 1; count of bases not matched to a gene: 0. The CDR3 runs 13 residues. Germline CDR1 reads MDHEN; CDR2 reads SYDVKM. The CDR3 here is CASSSGGQETQYF. CDR3 bases: TGTGCCAGCAGTTCAGGGGGCCAAGAGACCCAGTACTTC.

The chain couples TRBV7-2 to TRBJ1-2, with D maybe TRBD1 (6 bases). This CDR3 has 14 amino acids. CDR1 is SGHTA, CDR2 FQGNSA, per germline. The V end was cut by 3 bases, the J end by 4 bases, with 12 bases between. CDR3 nucleotides: TGTGCCAGCAGCTTTTTTGCAGGGGTCTATGGCTACACCTTC. Amino acids: CASSFFAGVYGYTF.

The chain uses TRBV4-1 and TRBJ2-7; D is possibly TRBD2 (7 bases). CDR1 MGHRA and CDR2 YSYEKL come from the germline V gene. The CDR3 length is 14 residues. Deletions cut 0 bases from V and 4 bases from J, with 10 bases between. CDR3 DNA sequence: TGCGCCAGCAGCCAAGAGGGGGGGCTTTACGAGCAGTACTTC. Amino acids: CASSQEGGLYEQYF.

This sequence joins TRBV7-3 and TRBJ2-2; 11 bases are a match to TRBD1. Unmatched junction bases numbered 4, after V lost 3 bases and J lost 4 bases. The germline CDR1 and CDR2 sequences are SGHTA and FQGTGA. The CDR3 length is 16 residues. CDR3 region: CASSFPGQGGTGELFF. CDR3 nucleotide sequence: TGTGCCAGCAGCTTCCCGGGACAGGGGGGCACCGGGGAGCTGTTTTTT.

This chain uses TRBV4-1 with TRBJ1-3; D call uncertain. This CDR3 contains 18 residues. In germline, CDR1 is MGHRA, CDR2 YSYEKL. V was clipped by 3 bases and J by 1 base, with 19 bases between them. CDR3 region: CASSHTPGRPDSGNTIYF. The CDR3 DNA reads as TGCGCCAGCAGCCACACCCCCGGACGGCCGGATTCTGGAAACACCATATATTTT.

This clone has only one observation. The rearrangement links TRBV10-2 to TRBJ1-1; D call uncertain. The CDR3 length is 14 residues. V lost 3 bases and J lost 0, with 8 bases in between. Germline-derived CDR1 and CDR2 are WSHSY and SAAADI. The CDR3, as DNA: TGCGCCAGCAGTGATCCAGGATTGAACACTGAAGCTTTCTTT. Its translation is CASSDPGLNTEAFF.

V and J are TRBV19 and TRBJ1-2; no clear D gene. V lost 7 bases to trimming and J lost 9 bases, with 18 bases between them. The CDR3 covers 13 residues. Germline-derived CDR1 and CDR2 are LNHDA and SQIVND (reference sequence). The CDR3 region is CASTNTDLWRYTF. As DNA, the CDR3 is TGTGCCAGTACGAATACTGACTTGTGGCGCTACACCTTC.

This chain links TRBV6-2 or TRBV6-3 with TRBJ1-1; D is ambiguous. This CDR3 has 12 amino acids. Trimming left V 2 bases short and J 3 bases short, with 4 bases between. Germline V gives CDR1 MNHEY, CDR2 SVGEGT. The DNA of the CDR3 is TGTGCCAGCAGTTACGACCACACTGAAGCTTTCTTT. It specifies CASSYDHTEAFF.

The chain combines TRBV7-6 with TRBJ2-5; 7 bases line up with TRBD1. The V and J ends lost 3 bases and 2 bases, in that order; junction bases with no gene match: 3. CDR3 length equals 14 residues. Germline values: CDR1 SGHVS, CDR2 FNYEAQ. CDR3 bases: TGTGCCAGCAGCTTTACAGGGGTTCAAGAGACCCAGTACTTC. This sequence encodes CASSFTGVQETQYF.

V usage is TRBV6-5 and J usage is TRBJ2-2, with TRBD1 as a possible D gene (5 bases). Germline V gene data show CDR1 as MNHEY and CDR2 as SVGAGI. The germline V and J ends were trimmed by 2 bases and 8 bases, with 9 bases remaining between them. The CDR3 is 13 residues long. The CDR3 is CASSYPGAGELFF. As DNA, the CDR3 is TGTGCCAGCAGTTACCCTGGGGCAGGGGAGCTGTTTTTT.

This chain connects TRBV6-2 or TRBV6-3 to TRBJ2-3; no firm D call. Germline CDR1 and CDR2: MNHEY and SVGEGT. The CDR3 spans 12 residues. The V end was cut by 5 bases, the J end by 0 bases, with 3 bases between. The CDR3, as DNA: TGTGCCAGCAGTCGGAGCACAGATACGCAGTATTTT. Its translation is CASSRSTDTQYF.

V is TRBV28 and J is TRBJ2-7, with 8 bases matching TRBD2. The V segment lost 6 bases and the J segment 2 bases; nucleotides outside the gene matches: 6. Germline V gives CDR1 MDHEN, CDR2 SYDVKM. The CDR3 is 14 residues long. The CDR3 spells CASRPGLAPYEQYF. The CDR3 DNA reads TGTGCCAGCAGACCCGGACTAGCCCCCTACGAGCAGTACTTC.